This T cell receptor beta chain was recovered during a study of identifying expanded T cells in peripheral blood. Study observations and caveats: Approximately 1.2 clones differed between technical replicates, versus approximately 16 and 20 over time. Across healthy donors, higher total template counts meant significantly greater approximately two-week count variance.

No infections or other immune events were documented during collection. Notes on this clone: Its cognate antigen is unknown.

The V gene's germline CDR1 is MDHEN and CDR2 SYDVKM. Trimming stripped 6 bases from V and 4 bases from J, with 16 bases between. The CDR3 is 15 residues long. Sequenced by immunoSEQ multiplex PCR; TCRdb stores in-frame clones only, minus some. The profile shows tens of thousands of clones, 89% of them singletons. Sample: blood. The V gene is TRBV28, the J gene TRBJ1-5, with D possibly matching TRBD1 (6 bases). This receptor was taken from a person aged 18-70 years in good health. The DNA of the CDR3 is TGTGCCAGCAGGGAACAGGGAATAAGTAATCAGCCCCAGCATTTT. It encodes CASREQGISNQPQHF.